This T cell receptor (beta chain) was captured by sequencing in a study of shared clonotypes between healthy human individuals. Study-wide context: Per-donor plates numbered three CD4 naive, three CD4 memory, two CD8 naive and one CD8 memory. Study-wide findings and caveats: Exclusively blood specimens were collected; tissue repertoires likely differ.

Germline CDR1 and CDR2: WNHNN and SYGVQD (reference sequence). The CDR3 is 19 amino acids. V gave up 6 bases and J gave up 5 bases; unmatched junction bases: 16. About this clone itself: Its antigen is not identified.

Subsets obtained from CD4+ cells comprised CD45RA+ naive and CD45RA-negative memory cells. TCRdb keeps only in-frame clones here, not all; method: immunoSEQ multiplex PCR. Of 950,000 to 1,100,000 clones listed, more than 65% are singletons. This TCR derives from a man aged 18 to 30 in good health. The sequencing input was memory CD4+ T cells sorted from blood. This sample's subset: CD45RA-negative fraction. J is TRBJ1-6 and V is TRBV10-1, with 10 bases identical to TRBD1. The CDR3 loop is CASSGGDRGRTDNNSPLHF. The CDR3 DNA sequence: TGCGCCAGCAGCGGGGGGGACAGGGGCCGAACAGATAATAATTCACCCCTCCACTTT.